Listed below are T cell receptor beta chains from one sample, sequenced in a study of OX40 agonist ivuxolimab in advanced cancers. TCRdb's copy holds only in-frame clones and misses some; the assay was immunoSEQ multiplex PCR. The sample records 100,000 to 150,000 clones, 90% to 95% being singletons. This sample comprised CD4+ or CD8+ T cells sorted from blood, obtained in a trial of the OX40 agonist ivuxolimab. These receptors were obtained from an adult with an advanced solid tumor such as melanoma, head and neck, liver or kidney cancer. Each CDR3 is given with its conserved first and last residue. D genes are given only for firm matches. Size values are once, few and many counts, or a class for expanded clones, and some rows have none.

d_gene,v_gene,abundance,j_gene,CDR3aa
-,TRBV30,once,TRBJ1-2,CAWAGGNYGYTF
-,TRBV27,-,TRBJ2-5,CASSFSGSPYQETQYF
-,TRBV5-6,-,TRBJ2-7,CASSQQGSYEQYF
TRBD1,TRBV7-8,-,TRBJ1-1,CASSLRDRGSTEAFF
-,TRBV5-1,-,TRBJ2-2,CASSPLTVGDGELFF
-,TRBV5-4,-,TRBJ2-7,CASSQDGGGSEQYF
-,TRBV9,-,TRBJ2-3,CASIVRYATDTQYF
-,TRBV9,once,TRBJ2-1,CASSVLSRRYNEQFF
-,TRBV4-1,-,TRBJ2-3,CASSHDWGGSTDTQYF
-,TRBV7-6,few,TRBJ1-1,CASSLAVPRAGHMNTEAFF
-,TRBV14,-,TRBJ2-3,CASSHKRDRVTDTQYF
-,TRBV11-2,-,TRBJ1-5,CASSLFSYSNQPQHF
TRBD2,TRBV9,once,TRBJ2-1,CASNINPASGRWNEQFF
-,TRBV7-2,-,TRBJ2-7,CASSLEQGSYEQYF
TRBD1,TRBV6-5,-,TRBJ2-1,CASSYPRQGAVEQFF
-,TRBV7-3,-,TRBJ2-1,CASSPGNEQFF